This is a list of T cell receptor beta chains from one sample in a study of vaccination and CD4 T cells after COVID-19. Their antigens remain unidentified. TCRdb itself ran the PCR reads through MiXCR, one entry per CDR3 protein. The repertoire includes about 12,000 distinct CDR3 sequences, approximately 47% of them detected once, and 15% to 20% sits in the top ten. Specimen: cultured CD4+ T cells from blood. These receptors were obtained from a human donor with COVID-19. The CDR3 runs from the conserved cysteine through the conserved F or W. A D gene is named only where the DNA matches it firmly. Some rows mark clone size as missing; the rest say once, few, many or name a class of expanded clone.

v_call,j_call,clone_size,d_call,cdr3_aa,cdr3_nt
TRBV11-3,TRBJ1-3,.,.,CASSRDGRNTIYF,TGTGCCAGCAGCCGGGACGGACGAAACACCATATATTTT
TRBV5-8,TRBJ1-1,once,.,CASSLGGNTEAFF,TGTGCCAGCAGCTTAGGAGGGAACACTGAAGCTTTCTTT
TRBV7-8,TRBJ2-7,.,.,CASSSQAGQNYEQYF,TGTGCCAGCAGCTCCCAAGCAGGACAGAACTACGAGCAGTACTTC
TRBV6-1,TRBJ1-5,few,TRBD1,CASSGRTGGELPQHF,TGTGCCAGCAGTGGACGGACAGGGGGCGAATTGCCCCAGCATTTT
TRBV6-1,TRBJ1-1,.,.,CASKGGMSTEAFF,TGTGCCAGCAAGGGGGGGATGAGCACTGAAGCTTTCTTT
TRBV5-1,TRBJ1-2,.,TRBD1,CASSPNGDRDTRRYGYTF,TGCGCCAGCAGCCCAAACGGGGACAGGGATACTAGAAGGTATGGCTACACCTTC
TRBV5-4,TRBJ2-2,.,.,CASSFPGEFTGELFF,TGTGCCAGCAGCTTTCCCGGCGAGTTCACCGGGGAGCTGTTTTTT
TRBV28,TRBJ1-1,.,.,CASSVTRTNTEAFF,TGTGCCAGCAGTGTGACACGGACGAACACTGAAGCTTTCTTT
TRBV20-1,TRBJ2-7,.,.,CSAHHGGQYF,TGCAGTGCTCACCATGGGGGCCAGTACTTC
TRBV27,TRBJ1-5,.,.,CASSSDGHQPQHF,TGTGCCAGCAGTTCGGACGGGCATCAGCCCCAGCATTTT
TRBV7-2,TRBJ2-5,few,.,CASSIRGGETQYF,TGTGCCAGCAGCATTAGAGGAGGAGAGACCCAGTACTTC
TRBV7-2,TRBJ1-6,.,.,CASSGDGRLGGSPLHF,TGTGCCAGCAGCGGGGACGGACGACTCGGGGGTTCACCCCTCCACTTT
TRBV20-1,TRBJ1-2,few,.,CSARDPTGKDGYTF,TGCAGTGCTAGAGACCCGACAGGAAAGGATGGCTACACCTTC
TRBV7-2,TRBJ2-5,large,.,CASSLGPGTQYF,TGTGCCAGCAGCTTAGGGCCTGGGACCCAGTACTTC
TRBV20-1,TRBJ2-3,once,.,CSAQDALGTDTQYF,TGCAGTGCCCAGGACGCTCTCGGCACAGATACGCAGTATTTT
TRBV7-8,TRBJ1-5,few,.,CASSPEGRRDNQPQHF,TGTGCCAGCAGCCCCGAGGGCCGGCGGGACAATCAGCCCCAGCATTTT
TRBV6-2/TRBV6-3,TRBJ2-3,.,.,CASSQVTAVVLGTDTQYF,TGTGCCAGCAGTCAAGTTACGGCGGTCGTCCTTGGCACAGATACGCAGTATTTT
TRBV20-1,TRBJ2-7,.,TRBD2,CSAYRELAGGDQYF,TGCAGTGCTTACAGGGAGCTGGCGGGGGGTGATCAGTACTTC
TRBV5-5,TRBJ2-5,large,TRBD2,CASSSGRGAVETQYF,TGTGCCAGCAGTTCCGGGCGGGGGGCCGTGGAGACCCAGTACTTC
TRBV6-2/TRBV6-3,TRBJ1-5,few,TRBD1,CASSYNRGPSNQPQHF,TGTGCCAGCAGTTACAACAGGGGGCCGAGCAATCAGCCCCAGCATTTT
TRBV20-1,TRBJ1-6,.,.,CSASLGRNHNSPLHF,TGCAGTGCTAGCCTAGGGAGAAATCATAATTCACCCCTCCACTTT
TRBV5-1,TRBJ1-2,.,.,CASSLVPTGEHYGYTF,TGCGCCAGCAGCTTGGTCCCAACGGGGGAGCACTATGGCTACACCTTC
TRBV29-1,TRBJ2-2,medium-sized,.,CSVGTNTGELFF,TGCAGCGTTGGTACGAACACCGGGGAGCTGTTTTTT
TRBV7-6,TRBJ2-5,few,.,CASRTSGAQGTQYF,TGTGCCAGCAGAACCTCGGGCGCGCAGGGGACCCAGTACTTC
TRBV18,TRBJ2-5,.,TRBD2,CASSPGLAGAGGTQYF,TGTGCCAGCTCACCCGGACTAGCGGGGGCCGGGGGGACCCAGTACTTC
TRBV18,TRBJ2-5,.,TRBD1,CASSPGQGTQETQYF,TGTGCCAGCTCACCGGGACAGGGGACGCAAGAGACCCAGTACTTC
TRBV5-1,TRBJ2-5,.,.,CASSFSYQETQYF,TGCGCCAGCAGCTTTAGTTACCAAGAGACCCAGTACTTC
TRBV18,TRBJ1-2,medium-sized,.,CASSPERVDGYTF,TGTGCCAGCTCACCAGAGAGGGTCGATGGCTACACCTTC
TRBV4-1,TRBJ1-6,.,.,CASSQDLDRSSYNSPLHF,TGCGCCAGCAGCCAAGATCTTGACCGAAGCTCCTATAATTCACCCCTCCACTTT
TRBV27,TRBJ2-2,.,.,CASTRTTPSNTGELFF,TGTGCCAGCACCCGGACAACCCCCTCGAACACCGGGGAGCTGTTTTTT
TRBV6-1,TRBJ2-2,.,TRBD1,CASRPGQGAIGELFF,TGTGCCAGCAGGCCGGGACAGGGGGCCATCGGGGAGCTGTTTTTT
TRBV11-2,TRBJ2-5,.,TRBD2,CASRTASGGLETQYF,TGTGCCAGCAGGACGGCTAGCGGGGGGCTGGAGACCCAGTACTTC
TRBV15,TRBJ1-5,few,.,CATSREQGNNQPQHF,TGTGCCACCAGCAGAGAGCAGGGGAACAATCAGCCCCAGCATTTT
TRBV12-3/TRBV12-4,TRBJ1-5,.,.,CASSLLRAPPQHF,TGTGCCAGCAGTTTACTACGGGCCCCGCCCCAGCATTTT
TRBV6-5,TRBJ1-2,few,.,CASSYRENYGYTF,TGTGCCAGCAGTTACAGGGAGAACTATGGCTACACCTTC
TRBV5-6,TRBJ1-6,once,.,CASSFDPYNSPLHF,TGTGCCAGCAGCTTTGACCCCTATAATTCACCCCTCCACTTT
TRBV20-1,TRBJ1-4,.,.,CSAQGVLNEKLFF,TGCAGTGCCCAGGGTGTCTTGAATGAAAAACTGTTTTTT
TRBV24-1,TRBJ2-5,.,TRBD1,CATSDWTGGPRETQYF,TGTGCCACCAGTGACTGGACAGGGGGGCCCCGGGAGACCCAGTACTTC
TRBV19,TRBJ2-2,.,.,CASSKRTGGSNTGELFF,TGTGCCAGTAGTAAAAGGACGGGGGGCTCCAACACCGGGGAGCTGTTTTTT
TRBV7-2,TRBJ1-2,.,.,CASSLGGIRGYTF,TGTGCCAGCAGCTTAGGGGGTATTCGGGGCTACACCTTC
TRBV6-1,TRBJ2-7,.,.,CASSEDRNLPPYEQYF,TGTGCCAGCAGTGAAGACCGGAATCTGCCACCCTACGAGCAGTACTTC
TRBV10-3,TRBJ2-2,once,.,CAIADDTGELFF,TGTGCCATCGCTGACGACACCGGGGAGCTGTTTTTT
TRBV6-1,TRBJ1-2,.,.,CASSVETNYGYTF,TGTGCCAGCAGTGTCGAGACTAACTATGGCTACACCTTC